This TCR beta chain emerged from a study of shared clonotypes between healthy human individuals. Study conclusions and caveats: Estimated richness was generally greater in naive than memory subsets. Exclusively blood specimens were collected; tissue repertoires likely differ.

CDR1 and CDR2 from the germline V gene are SGHTA and FQGNSA. V dropped 1 base and J dropped 7; count of bases not matched to a gene: 7. The CDR3 runs to 14 residues. Regarding this clone: The antigen is undetermined.

Profiling relied on immunoSEQ multiplex PCR, and the TCRdb table lists in-frame clones only, not all of them. This sample has roughly 2.5 million clones; approximately 90% occur once, and the top ten carry around 0.14%. The specimen sequenced was naive CD4+ T cells sorted from blood. The sample's subset: CD45RA+ positively selected. This TCR was recovered from a young man in good health. The V call is TRBV7-2, the J call TRBJ2-7; 7 nucleotides line up with TRBD1. The DNA for the CDR3 is TGTGCCAGCAGCTTAGAAGGGACAGTCGCGGAGCAGTACTTC. It yields the protein CASSLEGTVAEQYF.